This record looks at one T cell receptor beta chain sequence and its context. CDR1 is PRHDT and CDR2 is FYEKMQ in the germline V gene (reference sequence). After removal of 2 bases from V and 8 bases from J, the junction contained 12 bases not matched to a gene. This CDR3 region has 17 residues. Noted treatment: oral pan-JAK inhibitor, 5-10 mg twice daily. Extracted RNA was reverse transcribed into cDNA, the sequencing template. The table came from immunoSEQ multiplex PCR; TCRdb's copy has only in-frame clones and leaves some out. The table includes 90,000 to 100,000 clones, around 60% detected once. These data are taken from a study of CD8+ T cells in alopecia areata. Study at large: Percent of scalp involved defined treated patients' severity scores.

The V call is TRBV13, the J call TRBJ2-3, with TRBD2 matching over 11 bases. This clonotype was sampled from a human donor with alopecia areata. The sample in question was CD8+ T cells sorted from blood, obtained at week 4, from a patient treated with tofacitinib. The CDR3 sequence: CASSLLSSGGPEGTQYF. The CDR3, as DNA: TGTGCCAGCAGCTTACTCTCTAGCGGGGGGCCGGAGGGTACGCAGTATTTT. Supplemented by reference TRBV13 and TRBJ2-3, the full variable domain reads AAGVIQSPRHLIKEKRETATLKCYPIPRHDTVYWYQQGPGQDPQFLISFYEKMQSDKGSIPDRFSAQQFSDYHSELNMSSLELGDSALYFCASSLLSSGGPEGTQYFGPGTRLTVL.